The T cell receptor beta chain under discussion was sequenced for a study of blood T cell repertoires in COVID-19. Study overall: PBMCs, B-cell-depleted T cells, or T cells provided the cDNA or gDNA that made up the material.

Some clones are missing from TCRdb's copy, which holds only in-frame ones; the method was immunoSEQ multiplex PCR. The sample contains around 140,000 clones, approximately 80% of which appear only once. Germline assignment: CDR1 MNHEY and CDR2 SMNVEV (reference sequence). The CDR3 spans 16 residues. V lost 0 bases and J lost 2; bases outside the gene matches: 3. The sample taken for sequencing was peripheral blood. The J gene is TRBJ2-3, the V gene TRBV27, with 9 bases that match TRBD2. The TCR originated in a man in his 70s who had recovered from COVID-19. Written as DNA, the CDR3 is TGTGCCAGCAGTTTATCGACTAGCGGATACACAGATACGCAGTATTTT. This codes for CASSLSTSGYTDTQYF.